This TCR beta chain originates from a study of beta chain features in type 1 diabetes. Study-wide findings and caveats: For Type 1 diabetes patients, all four CD4+ subsets carried TCRB CDR3s that were moderately but significantly shorter. In comparison with healthy donors, patients had naive, central memory and Treg TCRB repertoires that appeared more similar.

In the case of this clone: The antigen is unknown.

What was sequenced were expressed TCRB transcripts, since all of the isolated RNA had been reverse transcribed. Here immunoSEQ multiplex PCR was the method, and the copy in TCRdb shows in-frame clones only, minus some. The table lists 600,000 or so clones, around 12% of them singletons. This receptor was identified in a man aged 25-45 years with type 1 diabetes. Sequencing input: naive CD4+ T cells from blood.

This chain's CDR3 is CASSSVYEQYF. CDR3 nucleotides: TGTGCCAGCAGTTCCGTTTACGAGCAGTACTTC. The chain carries TRBV2 and TRBJ2-7; no clear D gene. The ends were cut back, 5 bases at V and 4 bases at J, with 6 bases in the middle. Germline-derived CDR1 and CDR2 are SNHLY and FYNNEI. CDR3 length: 11 amino acids.